A single sample is the source of the 30 T cell receptor beta chains below, sequenced in a study of shared clonotypes between healthy human individuals. The data were produced by immunoSEQ multiplex PCR, yet TCRdb's version contains in-frame clones alone and is incomplete. The sample includes 760,000 or so clones, 95% to 97% of them seen just once. Naive CD8 isolation took CD45RO-negative cells positively selected for CCR7 and excluded terminally differentiated effector memory CD45RA+ cells. Specimen: naive CD8+ T cells sorted from blood. These receptors originate from a man aged 25 to 40 in good health.

This chain connects TRBV4-3 to TRBJ2-3; D remains ambiguous. CDR1 and CDR2 from the germline V gene are LGHNA and YSLEER. The CDR3 runs 12 residues. V lost 6 bases and J 4 bases, leaving 8 bases between the germline ends. The CDR3: CASSIRADTQYF. Written as DNA, the CDR3 is TGCGCCAGCAGTATAAGGGCAGATACGCAGTATTTT.

V usage is TRBV29-1 and J usage is TRBJ2-7; TRBD2 matches 8 bases. CDR1 and CDR2 (germline): SQVTM, ANQGSEA. The CDR3 sequence is 13 residues long. After removal of 7 bases from V and 2 bases from J, the junction contained 7 bases not matched to a gene. The CDR3 bases are TGCAGCGCCGGGAGGGCTGGTCCCTACGAGCAGTACTTC. Protein: CSAGRAGPYEQYF.

This sequence joins TRBV29-1 and TRBJ2-1, with D unclear. The CDR3 extends over 12 amino acids. Trimming took off 2 bases at V and 4 bases at J, with 6 bases between the two ends. In germline, CDR1 is SQVTM, CDR2 ANQGSEA. The CDR3 coding sequence is TGCAGCGTTGAACGCCGGTACAATGAGCAGTTCTTC. It yields the protein CSVERRYNEQFF.

The rearrangement uses TRBV25-1 and TRBJ2-5; TRBD2 agrees at 8 bases. The CDR3 spans 16 residues. Trimming removed 4 bases from V and 0 bases from J; junction bases left unmatched: 7. Germline values: CDR1 MGHDK, CDR2 SYGVNS. CDR3 sequence (DNA): TGTGCCAGCAGTGGCCTTAGCGGGAAGGACCAAGAGACCCAGTACTTC. The encoded protein is CASSGLSGKDQETQYF.

Points on this clone: Other DNA sequences in this specimen translate into the identical CDR3. This chain links TRBV27 with TRBJ2-1; unclear D gene. Germline CDR1 MNHEY, CDR2 SMNVEV (reference sequence). V lost 2 bases to trimming and J lost 9 bases, with 5 bases between them. The CDR3 contains 11 residues. As DNA, the CDR3 is TGTGCCAGCAGTTTAGGGCCTGAGCAGTTCTTC. It codes for CASSLGPEQFF.

The CDR3 region has the DNA TGCAGCGTTTCAAGCGGGAGAACCGGGGAGCTGTTTTTT. Amino acids: CSVSSGRTGELFF. V gene TRBV29-1 combines with J gene TRBJ2-2, with 8 bases that match TRBD2. Germline CDR1 reads SQVTM; CDR2 reads ANQGSEA. This CDR3 comprises 13 residues. V lost 5 bases, J lost 5 bases, and 4 bases stayed unmatched.

The chain uses TRBV7-2 and TRBJ2-3, with D maybe TRBD2 (5 bases). Germline assignment: CDR1 SGHTA and CDR2 FQGNSA. Trimming removed 1 base from V and 2 bases from J, with 22 bases in between. The CDR3 totals 19 residues. The CDR3 sequence: CASSLVERTERTFTDTQYF. The CDR3 DNA reads TGTGCCAGCAGCTTAGTCGAGCGGACTGAGCGTACGTTCACAGATACGCAGTATTTT.

The genes are TRBV5-4 and TRBJ2-2; D ambiguous. The CDR3 spans 14 residues. The V gene's germline CDR1 is SGHNT and CDR2 YYREEE (reference sequence). The germline V and J ends were trimmed by 0 bases and 3 bases, with 6 bases remaining between them. CDR3 in amino acids: CASSLGGDTGELFF. DNA for the CDR3: TGTGCCAGCAGCTTGGGTGGTGACACCGGGGAGCTGTTTTTT.

This clone showed up just a few times. This chain connects TRBV10-3 to TRBJ2-7; 7 positions match TRBD2. The CDR3 consists of 15 residues. J lost 2 bases, V lost 3 bases, and 7 bases had no gene match. CDR1 ENHRY and CDR2 SYGVKD come from the germline V gene. CDR3 sequence reads: CAISEIPSGTYEQYF. CDR3 DNA sequence: TGTGCCATCAGTGAAATCCCTAGCGGAACCTACGAGCAGTACTTC.

The CDR3 protein is CASRQEVVGKAYEQYF. CDR3 in DNA: TGCGCCAGCAGACAGGAAGTAGTGGGAAAAGCCTACGAGCAGTACTTC. V and J are TRBV4-1 and TRBJ2-7; perhaps TRBD1 as D (5 bases). Germline CDR1 is MGHRA and CDR2 is YSYEKL. Trimming cost V 6 bases and J 2 bases, with 20 bases left between them. The length of the CDR3 is 16 residues.

This chain uses TRBV7-6 with TRBJ2-1; TRBD1 agrees at 9 bases. Germline V gene lookup returns CDR1 SGHVS and CDR2 FNYEAQ. With V trimmed by 0 bases and J by 1 base, 7 bases remained unmatched. The CDR3 covers 18 residues. CDR3 protein: CASSLAAGTGTSYNEQFF. DNA of the CDR3: TGTGCCAGCAGCTTAGCCGCAGGGACAGGGACTTCCTACAATGAGCAGTTCTTC.

This clone was recorded only once. The sample carries other DNA sequences with the same CDR3. The gene calls are TRBV29-1 and TRBJ2-7, with D possibly matching TRBD1 (6 bases). Germline V CDR1 and CDR2: SQVTM, ANQGSEA. Trimming cost V 7 bases and J 1 base, with 11 bases left between them. CDR3 size: 12 residues. DNA for the CDR3: TGCAGCGCCCTGACAGGTTCCTACGAGCAGTACTTC. It is translated as CSALTGSYEQYF.

Regarding this clone: Other DNA sequences in this sample translate to the same CDR3. The chain carries TRBV29-1 and TRBJ2-7; tentative D call: TRBD2 (5 bases). Per germline, CDR1 SQVTM and CDR2 ANQGSEA. This CDR3 spans 12 amino acids. V lost 4 bases and J 0 bases, leaving 7 bases between the germline ends. As DNA, the CDR3 is TGCAGCGTTGCTGAGGGCTCCTACGAGCAGTACTTC. Translation gives CSVAEGSYEQYF.

The V and J genes are TRBV9 and TRBJ2-7; 7 bases agree with TRBD1. Germline CDR1 and CDR2: SGDLS and YYNGEE. CDR3 length equals 16 residues. V shed 0 bases and J 0 bases; nucleotides not matched to a gene: 6. Here the CDR3 DNA reads TGTGCCAGCAGCGTAGAGAGGGGGCCAAGCTCCTACGAGCAGTACTTC. It translates to CASSVERGPSSYEQYF.

J is TRBJ1-5 and V is TRBV9, with D uncertain. The germline gives CDR1 SGDLS, CDR2 YYNGEE. The V gene lost 2 bases and the J gene lost 3 bases, with 9 bases spanning the gap. The CDR3 runs to 14 residues. For the CDR3, the DNA is TGTGCCAGCAGCGTTAATCCGGACAATCAGCCCCAGCATTTT. Amino acid sequence: CASSVNPDNQPQHF.

J is TRBJ1-1 and V is TRBV2; D is uncertain. The V gene's germline CDR1 is SNHLY and CDR2 FYNNEI. The CDR3 extends over 11 amino acids. Trimming left V 10 bases short and J 5 bases short, with 11 bases between. DNA of the CDR3: TGTGCCATCCGTCTTGGGACTGAAGCTTTCTTT. As protein: CAIRLGTEAFF.

Turning to this clone: Within the sample, other DNA sequences also encode this same CDR3. This chain joins TRBV27 and TRBJ2-7, with TRBD2 as a possible D gene (5 bases). The germline gives CDR1 MNHEY, CDR2 SMNVEV (reference sequence). The V end was cut by 2 bases, the J end by 2 bases, with 7 bases between. The CDR3 runs 13 residues. The CDR3 spells CASSLGLTYEQYF. The CDR3 DNA reads as TGTGCCAGCAGTTTAGGACTTACCTACGAGCAGTACTTC.

The chain combines TRBV29-1 with TRBJ2-6; D assignment may be TRBD1 or TRBD2 (5 bases each). The CDR3 runs to 17 residues. V shed 2 bases and J shed 0 bases, with 14 bases lying between them. Germline assignment: CDR1 SQVTM and CDR2 ANQGSEA. As DNA, the CDR3 is TGCAGCGTTGAAACGGGGACGCGAAGCTCTGGGGCCAACGTCCTGACTTTC. This codes for CSVETGTRSSGANVLTF.

V gene TRBV6-5 combines with J gene TRBJ1-2, with 8 bases that match TRBD1. The V and J ends lost 7 bases and 6 bases, in that order; junction bases with no gene match: 13. CDR1 is MNHEY and CDR2 is SVGAGI in the germline V gene. The CDR3 contains 15 residues. This CDR3 is CASIPDRARLNGYTF. The CDR3 nucleotides read TGTGCCAGCATCCCGGACAGGGCCCGTTTGAATGGCTACACCTTC.

This chain uses TRBV29-1 with TRBJ2-3; 8 nucleotides align to TRBD2. With V trimmed by 7 bases and J by 2 bases, 5 bases remained unmatched. The CDR3 totals 13 residues. The germline CDR1 and CDR2 sequences are SQVTM and ANQGSEA. The DNA of the CDR3 is TGCAGCGCCACCGGGGGGGACACAGATACGCAGTATTTT. It codes for CSATGGDTDTQYF.

This rearrangement joins TRBV4-3 to TRBJ2-7, with D perhaps TRBD2 (7 bases). CDR1 LGHNA and CDR2 YSLEER come from the germline V gene. The germline V and J ends were trimmed by 0 bases and 7 bases, with 10 bases remaining between them. This CDR3 has 13 amino acids. The CDR3 region has the DNA TGCGCCAGCAGCCAAGATGGGGGGGCAGAGCAGTACTTC. Translated, it gives CASSQDGGAEQYF.

The CDR3 sequence: CASSGDGTGRADHEQFF. The CDR3, as DNA: TGTGCCAGCAGTGGGGATGGGACGGGGAGGGCCGACCATGAGCAGTTCTTC. The chain is built from TRBV2 and TRBJ2-1; 7 bases line up with TRBD2. The CDR3 is made up of 17 amino acids. Germline CDR1 is SNHLY and CDR2 is FYNNEI. The J segment lost 8 bases and the V segment lost 4 bases, leaving 17 bases of the junction unmatched.

The chain recombines TRBV25-1 with TRBJ2-2; a possible D gene is TRBD2 (6 bases). This CDR3 spans 15 amino acids. The germline CDR1 and CDR2 sequences are MGHDK and SYGVNS. Trimming pared 4 bases from V and 4 bases from J, leaving 13 bases between. The CDR3 sequence is CASSGRGLRTGELFF. In DNA form, the CDR3 reads TGTGCCAGCAGTGGAAGGGGACTTCGCACCGGGGAGCTGTTTTTT.

The chain employs TRBV11-2 and TRBJ2-7; 9 nucleotides agree with TRBD1. This CDR3 is built from 15 residues. CDR1 and CDR2 (germline): SGHAT, FQNNGV. Trimming took 4 bases from V and 0 from J; bases not matched to a gene: 4. CDR3 sequence reads: CASSSGTGPSYEQYF. Written as DNA, the CDR3 is TGTGCCAGCAGCTCTGGGACAGGGCCCTCCTACGAGCAGTACTTC.

This chain uses TRBV4-1 with TRBJ2-3; D might be TRBD1 (6 bases). Germline CDR1 MGHRA, CDR2 YSYEKL. This CDR3 spans 15 amino acids. The ends were cut back, 2 bases at V and 4 bases at J, with 13 bases in the middle. CDR3: CASSQSQGPADTQYF. DNA of the CDR3: TGCGCCAGCAGCCAATCACAGGGACCGGCAGATACGCAGTATTTT.

This chain connects TRBV27 to TRBJ2-2; TRBD1 matches at 11 bases. The CDR3 is 17 residues long. The germline V gene encodes CDR1 MNHEY and CDR2 SMNVEV (reference sequence). The ends lost 4 bases at V and 3 bases at J; junction bases unmatched: 7. CDR3 protein: CASSSGTGGLDTGELFF. DNA of the CDR3: TGTGCCAGCAGTTCCGGGACAGGGGGACTGGACACCGGGGAGCTGTTTTTT.

The chain uses TRBV7-8 and TRBJ2-3; D gene unclear. V lost 0 bases to trimming and J lost 2 bases, with 12 bases between them. In germline, CDR1 is SGHVS, CDR2 FQNEAQ. The CDR3 totals 16 residues. The CDR3 protein is CASSLAVSRDTDTQYF. The CDR3 DNA follows: TGTGCCAGCAGCTTAGCCGTTAGCAGAGACACAGATACGCAGTATTTT.

The V and J genes are TRBV4-3 and TRBJ1-2; D gene uncertain. The CDR3 covers 17 residues. CDR1 is LGHNA and CDR2 is YSLEER in the germline V gene. The V gene lost 0 bases and the J gene lost 4 bases, with 18 bases spanning the gap. The CDR3 is CASSQDFLGGILYGYTF. CDR3 bases: TGCGCCAGCAGCCAAGACTTCCTGGGAGGTATTCTCTATGGCTACACCTTC.

As for this clone: The sample has other DNA sequences that encode this CDR3 too. The chain combines TRBV7-9 with TRBJ1-1; no clear D. This CDR3 is built from 11 residues. CDR1 SEHNR and CDR2 FQNEAQ come from the germline V gene (reference sequence). V lost 1 base and J 8 bases, leaving 5 bases between the germline ends. The CDR3 bases are TGTGCCAGCAGCTTAGACAGAGAAGCTTTCTTT. Amino acid sequence: CASSLDREAFF.

V is TRBV4-2 and J is TRBJ1-2; 10 bases fit TRBD1. The CDR3 is made up of 16 amino acids. Germline CDR1 and CDR2: LGHNA and YNFKEQ. V gave up 6 bases and J gave up 4 bases; unmatched junction bases: 11. CDR3 nucleotides: TGTGCCAGCAGAATGACCGGGACAGGGGCCCGCTATGGCTACACCTTC. Amino acid sequence: CASRMTGTGARYGYTF.